The clone carrying this T cell receptor beta chain was seen once. The antigen remains undetermined. There are 12 residues in the CDR3. It was with unique molecular identifiers that the TCRbeta library was prepared. TCRdb used MiXCR to reprocess the PCR reads, holding one entry per CDR3 protein. The table shows 780,000 or so distinct CDR3 sequences, with 15% to 20% occurring only once. This specimen belongs to a study of T-cell reconstitution after alpha-beta-depleted transplantation in children. Regarding the study as a whole: Several hundred expanded graft clones reportedly gave rise to the alpha-beta T cells present about two months after transplant. The authors attributed T-cell counts and diversity one year after transplant mostly to newly produced T cells.

This chain uses TRBV1 with TRBJ2-3. TRBV1 is classified as a pseudogene. The sample in question was PBMCs, mostly from graft donor cells, obtained 360 days after TCRalphabeta/CD19-depleted stem cell transplant. This clonotype originated in a male patient between 10 and 17 years old who had a stem cell transplant for acute lymphoblastic leukemia, so the T cells may come from the graft donor. The CDR3 region has the DNA TGCACCAGCGGCCGGAGCACAGATACGCAGTATTTT. It encodes CTSGRSTDTQYF.